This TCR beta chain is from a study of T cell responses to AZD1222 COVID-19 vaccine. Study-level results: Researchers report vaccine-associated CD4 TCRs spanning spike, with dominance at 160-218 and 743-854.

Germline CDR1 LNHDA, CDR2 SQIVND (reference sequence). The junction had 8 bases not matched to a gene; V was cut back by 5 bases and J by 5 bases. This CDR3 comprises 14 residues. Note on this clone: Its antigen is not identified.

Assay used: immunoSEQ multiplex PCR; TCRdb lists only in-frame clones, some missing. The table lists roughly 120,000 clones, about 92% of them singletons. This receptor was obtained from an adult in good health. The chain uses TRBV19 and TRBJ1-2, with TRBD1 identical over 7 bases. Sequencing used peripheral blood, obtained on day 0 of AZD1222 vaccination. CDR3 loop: CASSFAGQSYGYTF. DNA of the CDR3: TGTGCCAGTAGTTTTGCGGGACAGAGTTATGGCTACACCTTC.